The T cell receptor beta chain described here comes from a study of blood T cell repertoires in COVID-19. About the study: The samples span acute and convalescent COVID-19 from the United States, Italy and Spain.

In the authors' methods: Using reference gene primer amplification, nucleated cell counts were estimated. The protocol was immunoSEQ multiplex PCR, while the TCRdb copy is restricted to in-frame clones and leaves out a portion. The V and J calls and clone size come from that table; D and trimming were worked out from the DNA. The repertoire holds 310,000 or so clones, about 83% seen once, with roughly 6.3% in the top ten. Germline trimming cut 2 bases from V and 7 bases from J; bases unmatched to any gene: 4. The length of the CDR3 is 14 residues. CDR1 and CDR2 from the germline V gene are LGHNT and FRNRAP. Participant ages covered roughly 18 to 89 years across around 22 US areas.

The specimen sequenced was PBMCs or T cells enriched from blood (not recorded which). This sequence originates from a woman in her 40s who had recovered from COVID-19. The rearrangement links TRBV12-5 to TRBJ1-1; 10 nucleotides agree with TRBD1. For the CDR3, the DNA is TGTGCTAGTGGTTTGACCGGGACAGGGGATGAAGCTTTCTTT. Amino acid sequence: CASGLTGTGDEAFF.